The present T cell receptor (beta chain) was sequenced within a study of immune cell composition in non-small cell lung cancer (dated by TCRdb to 2017 to 2019). Looking at the study overall: Histologic subtype was assigned using H&E plus p63, CK5, Napsin A and TTF-1 immunohistochemistry, mainly lung adenocarcinoma or squamous cell carcinoma. Using Adaptive Biotechnologies, the researchers ran TCR-beta sequencing on around 35 paired NSCLC tumour and non-adjacent lung specimens, along with approximately 24 tumour-only specimens. Supplementary cohort #1 consisted of 10 lung adenocarcinoma cases with paired tumour/lung TCR-beta sequencing and with TIL populations generated to assess tumour reactivity. Several tumour specimens with TCR-beta data were rare histological subtypes and were excluded from the subtype comparisons. What the study reported, not specific to this receptor: No significant correlation was found between tumour TCR-beta clonality and smoking pack-years. The reactivity cohort contained only roughly 9 cases, and the tumour-reactive clones were not shown to have sequences in common with the dominant in vivo tumour-associated clones. In more than 8 adenocarcinoma cases, a strong correlation was found between maximal tumour-associated clone frequency and TIL tumour reactivity, whereas no such correlation was found between overall clonality and TIL tumour reactivity. Nearly half of NSCLC cases had tumour-associated clones >0.5%, with about 71% of squamous carcinomas showing such clones compared with roughly 30% of adenocarcinomas.

V and J lose 0 bases and 9 bases, and a span of 9 bases separates them. The CDR3 sequence holds 14 residues, the cysteine and phenylalanine included. Just CDR3 DNA is preserved here, 42 bases in frame from base 1. CDR1 is given as LGHNA and CDR2 as YNFKEQ, both from the germline V gene. Non-adjacent lung tissue from the same patient, taken as far from the tumour as possible and at least 3 cm away, was used for the normal lung samples. From frozen aliquots of unsorted single-cell suspensions, genomic DNA was isolated using the QIAamp DNA kit. Tissues arrived within 2 hours of resection and were immediately processed into single-cell suspensions. Tissue was mechanically dissociated and enzymatically digested with DNase I, collagenase I and hyaluronidase for approximately 29 minutes at 37 °C, then filtered and RBC-lysed. Notes on this clone: It lacks a known antigen. Per-base qualities were not stored, and no clone one base away is much larger.

A two-step multiplex PCR amplified TCR-beta CDR3 regions from genomic DNA, and the second step of the PCR added Illumina-compatible adaptors. TCR-beta immunosequencing was carried out on an Illumina platform through the commercial immunoSEQ service. Under the source paper's analysis protocol: Repertoires were summarised as Top 10 Clones, the percentage of T-cell templates from the ten most frequent sequences, and productive clonality. Productive clonality had a range of 0 to 1, where 1 means a monoclonal population. Tumour-associated clones, identified using log10 scatter plots, were defined as sequences that made up at least 0.1% of tumour T-cell templates and were not found in the matched non-adjacent lung. Two-group comparisons used Student's t-tests, stages used ANOVA, and relationships used linear regression, analysed in GraphPad Prism7 and R. Imported from immuneACCESS, the table was reduced by TCRdb to in-frame sequences with V and J called. These copies leave out some clones; in studies compared against another copy, an unresolved V gene accounts for under half, and the cause of the remainder is not known. The V and J calls and clone size come from that table; D and trimming were worked out from the DNA. This sample comprises roughly 3,100 clones, nearly 70% of them detected only once. Clones ranked in the top ten supply roughly 20% of the sample.

The clonotype comes from a human donor with non-small cell lung cancer. The chain couples TRBV4-2 to TRBJ1-6; too little of a D gene remains to name it. Sequences were obtained from non-adjacent lung tissue. This receptor carries the CDR3 CASSQEAQPSPLHF. The sequence in DNA is TGTGCCAGCAGCCAAGAAGCTCAACCTTCACCCCTCCACTTT.